Here is one TCR beta chain with its context. Its antigen is still unknown. J lost 2 bases, V lost 5 bases, and 5 bases had no gene match. The CDR3 length is 13 residues. In germline, CDR1 is SQVTM, CDR2 ANQGSEA. The sample is drawn from a study of PD-1 blockade in classical Hodgkin lymphoma. The method was immunoSEQ multiplex PCR; TCRdb's version includes in-frame clones alone and lacks a portion of them. The data show roughly 60,000 clones, 91% seen once. Time point reported: cycle 4 day 1 (C4D1), after around six weeks of nivolumab. Each of the patients experienced relapse following autologous stem cell transplantation, and their brentuximab vedotin exposure differed. Regarding the study as a whole: Compared with baseline, CD4+ but not CD8+ TCR diversity had risen significantly by C4D1. Complete responders' baseline diversity resembled that of newly diagnosed patients. Although disease activity or prior therapy may be involved, causes of the repertoire differences remain undefined.

The clonotype originates from a human donor with classical Hodgkin lymphoma. V gene TRBV29-1 combines with J gene TRBJ1-2; 7 nucleotides line up with TRBD1. The input for sequencing was peripheral blood mononuclear cells (PBMCs), taken before the fourth cycle of nivolumab. The CDR3 nucleotides are TGCAGCGTTCGGACAGGAGCAAACTATGGCTACACCTTC. This gives the protein CSVRTGANYGYTF. The full variable domain, completed using reference TRBV29-1 and TRBJ1-2, is SAVISQKPSRDICQRGTSLTIQCQVDSQVTMMFWYRQQPGQSLTLIATANQGSEATYESGFVIDKFPISRPNLTFSTLTVSNMSPEDSSIYLCSVRTGANYGYTFGSGTRLTVV.